The clone carrying this TCR beta chain turned up a few times. What it binds is not known. For TCR, cDNA came from 5'RACE template switching, which added a universal primer site and UMIs. TCRdb passed the 5' RACE reads through MiXCR, listing each CDR3 protein once. The sample has approximately 300,000 distinct CDR3 sequences; 8.5% to 10% are singletons. This sample stems from a study of T cells after yellow fever vaccination. Background on the study: Low-cell-number fractions were prepared with SMART-Seq v4 Ultra Low Input. Study-wide results and limits: In post-booster samples, most primary-vaccination clones reappeared (approximately 96% CD4, approximately 91% CD8).

V was clipped by 1 base and J by 0 bases; unmatched bases: 3. The CDR3 sequence is 16 residues long. CDR1 is SGHTA and CDR2 is FQGNSA in the germline V gene. The sequence was obtained from a young man who received the YFV17D yellow fever vaccine. The material sequenced was PBMCs, taken on the day of the first yellow fever vaccination. V and J are TRBV7-2 and TRBJ1-2, with 9 bases aligning to TRBD1. The CDR3 loop reads CASSLGDREANYGYTF. CDR3 sequence (DNA): TGTGCCAGCAGCTTAGGGGACAGGGAAGCTAACTATGGCTACACCTTC.